These 27 T cell receptor beta chains originate from one sample sequenced in a study of cytomegalovirus exposure and HLA in healthy donors. The study ran its PCR with 60 Vbeta and 13 Jbeta primers. TCRdb's copy holds only in-frame clones and misses some; the assay was immunoSEQ multiplex PCR. Altogether 98,000 or so clones are present, 10% being singletons, with the ten largest covering approximately 6%. Sequenced sample: PBMCs. The origin of the receptors is a man aged 40-49 years in good health and CMV-seropositive.

This rearrangement joins TRBV6-6 to TRBJ2-5, with 7 bases matching TRBD1. The germline CDR1 and CDR2 sequences are MNHNY and SVGAGI (reference sequence). V dropped 6 bases and J dropped 5; count of bases not matched to a gene: 3. The CDR3 runs 12 residues. Here the CDR3 reads CASRRQGETQYF. CDR3 DNA: TGTGCCAGCAGACGACAGGGCGAGACCCAGTACTTC.

The rearrangement joins TRBV27 to TRBJ2-1; 10 bases are shared with TRBD2. CDR3 length equals 19 residues. V was clipped by 2 bases and J by 8 bases; unmatched bases: 18. Germline CDR1 MNHEY, CDR2 SMNVEV (reference sequence). The CDR3 spells CASSLRPLASGRVIHEQFF. The CDR3 nucleotides read TGTGCCAGCAGTTTACGGCCGTTGGCTAGCGGGAGAGTTATCCATGAGCAGTTCTTC.

The CDR3 protein is CASSSGQQASGNTIYF. The CDR3 nucleotides read TGCGCCAGCAGCTCGGGTCAGCAAGCCTCTGGAAACACCATATATTTT. The V and J genes are TRBV5-1 and TRBJ1-3, with D unresolved. There are 16 residues in the CDR3. Germline V gene data show CDR1 as SGHRS and CDR2 as YFSETQ. V was cut by 3 bases and J by 0 bases, with 13 bases left in between. The full variable domain, with the rest looked up from reference TRBV5-1 and TRBJ1-3, is KAGVTQTPRYLIKTRGQQVTLSCSPISGHRSVSWYQQTPGQGLQFLFEYFSETQRNKGNFPGRFSGRQFSNSRSEMNVSTLELGDSALYLCASSSGQQASGNTIYFGEGSWLTVV.

CDR3 loop: CASGDTGKNTEAFF. For the CDR3, the DNA is TGTGCCAGCGGCGATACAGGGAAAAACACTGAAGCTTTCTTT. The chain couples TRBV28 to TRBJ1-1, with a tentative D call TRBD1 (6 bases). The germline V gene encodes CDR1 MDHEN and CDR2 SYDVKM. CDR3 size: 14 residues. V gave up 8 bases and J gave up 2 bases, with 15 bases separating them.

This clone was observed a handful of times. V gene TRBV4-1 combines with J gene TRBJ1-5; 7 positions agree with TRBD1. Germline V gene lookup returns CDR1 MGHRA and CDR2 YSYEKL. After removal of 4 bases from V and 7 bases from J, the junction contained 10 bases not matched to a gene. The length of the CDR3 is 15 residues. CDR3 protein: CASSPLDRVGQPQHF. Here the CDR3 DNA reads TGCGCCAGCAGCCCCTTAGACAGGGTAGGCCAGCCCCAGCATTTT.

CDR3 amino acids: CATSREVRTSGELRETQYF. Written as DNA, the CDR3 is TGTGCCACCAGCAGAGAAGTACGGACTAGCGGAGAATTGCGGGAGACCCAGTACTTC. The V call is TRBV15, the J call TRBJ2-5; 10 bases align to TRBD2. From germline, CDR1 is LNHNV and CDR2 YYDKDF (reference sequence). J was trimmed by 5 bases and V by 0 bases; bases with no gene match: 15. The CDR3 extends over 19 amino acids. Together with reference TRBV15 and TRBJ2-5, the CDR3 gives the full variable domain: DAMVIQNPRYQVTQFGKPVTLSCSQTLNHNVMYWYQQKSSQAPKLLFHYYDKDFNNEADTPDNFQSRRPNTSFCFLDIRSPGLGDTAMYLCATSREVRTSGELRETQYFGPGTRLLVL.

This clone was detected a few times. The rearrangement joins TRBV6-1 to TRBJ2-2; 7 bases match TRBD2. The ends lost 3 bases at V and 5 bases at J; junction bases unmatched: 9. The CDR3 runs to 16 residues. Per germline, CDR1 MNHNS and CDR2 SASEGT. The CDR3 bases are TGTGCCAGCAGTGACTATAGGTTGCGGGGGACCGGGGAGCTGTTTTTT. Translated, it gives CASSDYRLRGTGELFF.

The genes are TRBV28 and TRBJ2-4, with D perhaps TRBD1 (5 bases). The CDR3 has 15 amino acids. V lost 5 bases and J lost 2, with 13 bases in between. Per the germline V gene, CDR1 is MDHEN and CDR2 is SYDVKM. CDR3 loop: CASSSFRVPKNIQYF. In DNA, the CDR3 is TGTGCCAGCAGTAGCTTCAGGGTTCCCAAAAACATTCAGTACTTC. Filled out from reference TRBV28 and TRBJ2-4, the complete variable domain reads DVKVTQSSRYLVKRTGEKVFLECVQDMDHENMFWYRQDPGLGLRLIYFSYDVKMKEKGDIPEGYSVSREKKERFSLILESASTNQTSMYLCASSSFRVPKNIQYFGAGTRLSVL.

This clone was observed a few times. This chain joins TRBV13 and TRBJ1-3, with D unclear. Germline V CDR1 and CDR2: PRHDT, FYEKMQ (reference sequence). The V and J ends lost 2 bases and 5 bases respectively, with 10 bases between them. CDR3 length equals 14 residues. The CDR3 reads CASSLPPGRNTIYF. DNA of the CDR3: TGTGCCAGCAGCTTACCTCCGGGGAGAAACACCATATATTTT.

The chain recombines TRBV21-1 with TRBJ2-2; the D segment call TRBD1 is taken from the table without a DNA check. TRBV21-1 is assigned pseudogene status. This CDR3 region has 17 residues. CDR3 sequence: CASSKGGTGWFVGELFF. CDR3 in DNA: TGTGCCAGCAGCAAAGGGGGGACAGGGTGGTTCGTTGGGGAGCTGTTTTTT.

In its sample, this clone was seen a few times. The V call is TRBV4-1, the J call TRBJ1-1; D remains unclear. The CDR3 has 14 residues. In germline, CDR1 is MGHRA, CDR2 YSYEKL. V dropped 1 base and J dropped 1 base, with 7 bases sitting between them. The DNA for the CDR3 is TGCGCCAGCAGCCAAGCACAGTGGAACACTGAAGCTTTCTTT. Translating it yields CASSQAQWNTEAFF.

This clone occurred a few times. The chain joins TRBV6-1 to TRBJ1-5; D not resolved. The germline gives CDR1 MNHNS, CDR2 SASEGT. V was cut by 3 bases and J by 4 bases, with 7 bases left in between. The CDR3 loop spans 13 amino acids. The CDR3 loop is CASSERDNQPQHF. Written as DNA, the CDR3 is TGTGCCAGCAGTGAGAGGGATAATCAGCCCCAGCATTTT.

Only a few counts were recorded for this clone. This chain uses TRBV2 with TRBJ2-5, with D perhaps TRBD1 (6 bases). This CDR3 contains 12 residues. The germline V gene encodes CDR1 SNHLY and CDR2 FYNNEI. Trimming cost V 10 bases and J 2 bases, with 11 bases left between them. CDR3 bases: TGTGCCACCGGGACAAGTCAAGAGACCCAGTACTTC. Its translation is CATGTSQETQYF.

Remarks on this clone: Other DNA sequences in this sample translate to the same CDR3. The chain employs TRBV10-3 and TRBJ1-1, with TRBD1 matching over 7 bases. CDR1 is ENHRY and CDR2 is SYGVKD in the germline V gene. V was clipped by 4 bases and J by 4 bases; unmatched bases: 9. The CDR3 has 15 residues. The chain's CDR3 is CAISGEGALGTEAFF. CDR3 DNA: TGTGCCATCAGTGGAGAGGGGGCGCTTGGCACTGAAGCTTTCTTT.

Only a few counts were recorded for this clone. The V and J genes are TRBV7-9 and TRBJ2-2, with D maybe TRBD1 (6 bases). Per germline, CDR1 SEHNR and CDR2 FQNEAQ (reference sequence). Trimming removed 7 bases from V and 1 base from J, with 16 bases in between. CDR3 length: 16 residues. This CDR3 is CASTPSGTKNTGELFF. CDR3 in DNA: TGTGCCAGCACCCCCTCGGGGACAAAGAACACCGGGGAGCTGTTTTTT.

Ten or more counts support this clone. This chain uses TRBV6-1 with TRBJ2-7, with a possible D match to TRBD2 (5 bases). The length of the CDR3 is 12 residues. V lost 4 bases and J 3 bases, leaving 7 bases between the germline ends. The germline CDR1 and CDR2 sequences are MNHNS and SASEGT. The DNA of the CDR3 is TGTGCCAGCAGTGCGGGGATCTACGAGCAGTACTTC. Its translation is CASSAGIYEQYF.

The chain is built from TRBV7-8 and TRBJ2-2, with a possible D match to TRBD2 (6 bases). V was pared by 1 base and J by 3 bases, with 12 bases between. CDR1 is SGHVS, CDR2 FQNEAQ, per germline. The CDR3 loop spans 16 amino acids. The CDR3 sequence is CASSLVWGGDTGELFF. The CDR3 nucleotides are TGTGCCAGCAGCTTAGTCTGGGGAGGCGACACCGGGGAGCTGTTTTTT.

This clone appeared a few times. This chain connects TRBV11-3 to TRBJ2-2, with D possibly being TRBD2 (5 bases). The V end was cut by 1 base, the J end by 1 base, with 16 bases between. This CDR3 spans 18 amino acids. From germline, CDR1 is SGHNT and CDR2 YENEEA. CDR3 sequence reads: CASSLAARGRVNTGELFF. Here the CDR3 DNA reads TGTGCCAGCAGCTTAGCGGCCCGGGGTCGGGTGAACACCGGGGAGCTGTTTTTT. The full variable domain, its missing parts supplied by reference TRBV11-3 and TRBJ2-2, is EAGVVQSPRYKIIEKKQPVAFWCNPISGHNTLYWYLQNLGQGPELLIRYENEEAVDDSQLPKDRFSAERLKGVDSTLKIQPAELGDSAVYLCASSLAARGRVNTGELFFGEGSRLTVL.

This clone was counted between two and nine times. This chain joins TRBV11-2 and TRBJ2-7; D is unresolved. This CDR3 has 11 amino acids. The V and J ends lost 1 base and 9 bases respectively, with 7 bases between them. Per germline, CDR1 SGHAT and CDR2 FQNNGV. CDR3 residues: CASSLGELQYF. Here the CDR3 DNA reads TGTGCCAGCAGCTTAGGCGAGTTGCAGTACTTC.

The genes are TRBV18 and TRBJ1-6; D might be TRBD1 (6 bases). CDR1 and CDR2 from the germline V gene are KGHSH and LQKENI. Trimming took off 3 bases at V and 8 bases at J, with 14 bases between the two ends. CDR3 length: 15 residues. DNA of the CDR3: TGTGCCAGCTCACCCAGGCGAGGGGGGGATTCACCCCTCCACTTT. Its translation: CASSPRRGGDSPLHF.

The J gene is TRBJ2-2, the V gene TRBV27, with 10 bases aligning to TRBD2. Germline V gene sequence: CDR1 MNHEY, CDR2 SMNVEV (reference sequence). The CDR3 sequence is 15 residues long. The V gene end was trimmed by 5 bases and the J gene end by 3 bases; junction bases not matched to a gene: 3. The CDR3 loop is CASSPGTSDTGELFF. The CDR3 region has the DNA TGTGCCAGCAGTCCCGGGACTAGCGACACCGGGGAGCTGTTTTTT.

This clone showed up just a few times. This chain connects TRBV28 to TRBJ1-1, with 7 positions matching TRBD1. CDR1 MDHEN and CDR2 SYDVKM come from the germline V gene. CDR3 length equals 16 residues. J gave up 7 bases and V 6 bases, and 17 bases lay outside the gene matches. This chain's CDR3 is CASRVGGGWGDSEAFF. DNA for the CDR3: TGTGCCAGCAGGGTTGGAGGGGGCTGGGGTGACAGTGAAGCTTTCTTT.

This clone was seen more than once but under ten times. The CDR3 loop reads CASSQTSGNTEAFF. The CDR3 nucleotides read TGTGCCAGCTCTCAGACCTCGGGGAACACTGAAGCTTTCTTT. The chain links TRBV18 to TRBJ1-1; D call uncertain. The CDR3 length is 14 residues. V lost 6 bases to trimming and J lost 1 base, with 12 bases between them. Germline V lookup: CDR1 KGHSH, CDR2 LQKENI.

J is TRBJ2-7 and V is TRBV5-6; TRBD1 matches at 9 bases. This CDR3 has 15 amino acids. CDR1 and CDR2 from the germline V gene are SGHDT and YYEEEE. V was clipped by 2 bases and J by 3 bases; unmatched bases: 6. CDR3 residues: CASSLGTGSYYEQYF. In DNA, the CDR3 is TGTGCCAGCAGCTTAGGGACAGGGAGTTACTACGAGCAGTACTTC.

The chain joins TRBV10-3 to TRBJ2-5; 12 bases fit TRBD2. The end of the DNA fits TRBJ2-7 better, so the J call may be wrong. The V gene's germline CDR1 is ENHRY and CDR2 SYGVKD. The CDR3 is made up of 14 amino acids. The CDR3 nucleotides are TGTGCCATCATCCTAGCGGGAGGGATTTACGAGCAGTACTTC. Its protein is CAIILAGGIYEQYF.

The chain has TRBV14 and TRBJ1-4; a weak D match, TRBD1 (6 bases). From germline, CDR1 is SGHDN and CDR2 FVKESK. This CDR3 comprises 17 residues. Trimming removed 2 bases from V and 3 bases from J, with 16 bases in between. CDR3 amino acids: CASSQINIGGPNEKLFF. Written as DNA, the CDR3 is TGTGCCAGCAGCCAAATAAATATTGGGGGCCCTAATGAAAAACTGTTTTTT.

This clone was observed a few times. The J gene is TRBJ2-3, the V gene TRBV19, with TRBD2 matching over 8 bases. The V segment lost 3 bases and the J segment 1 base; nucleotides outside the gene matches: 6. Germline loops: CDR1 LNHDA, CDR2 SQIVND (reference sequence). The CDR3 has 16 residues. The CDR3 loop is CASSIGLTSGTDTQYF. As DNA, the CDR3 is TGTGCCAGTAGTATTGGGTTGACTAGCGGCACAGATACGCAGTATTTT.